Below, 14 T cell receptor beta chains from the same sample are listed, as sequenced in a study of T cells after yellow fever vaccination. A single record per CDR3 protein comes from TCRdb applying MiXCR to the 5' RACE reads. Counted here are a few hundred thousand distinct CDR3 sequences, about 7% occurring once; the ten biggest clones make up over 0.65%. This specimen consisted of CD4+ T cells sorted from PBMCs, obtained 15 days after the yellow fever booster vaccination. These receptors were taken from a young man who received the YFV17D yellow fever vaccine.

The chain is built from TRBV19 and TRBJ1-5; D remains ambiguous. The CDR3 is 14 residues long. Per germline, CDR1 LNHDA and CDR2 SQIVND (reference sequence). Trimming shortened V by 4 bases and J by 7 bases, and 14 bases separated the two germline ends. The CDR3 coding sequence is TGTGCCAGTAGTACCGCGCGGCTTGGGCAGCCCCAGCATTTT. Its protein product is CASSTARLGQPQHF. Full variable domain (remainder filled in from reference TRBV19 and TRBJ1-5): DGGITQSPKYLFRKEGQNVTLSCEQNLNHDAMYWYRQDPGQGLRLIYYSQIVNDFQKGDIAEGYSVSREKKESFPLTVTSAQKNPTAFYLCASSTARLGQPQHFGDGTRLSIL.

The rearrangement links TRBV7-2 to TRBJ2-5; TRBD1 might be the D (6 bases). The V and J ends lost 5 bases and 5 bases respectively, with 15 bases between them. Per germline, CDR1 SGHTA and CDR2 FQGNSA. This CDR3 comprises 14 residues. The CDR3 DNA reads TGTGCCAGCAGCCCAAGACGGACAGTGGAGACCCAGTACTTC. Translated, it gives CASSPRRTVETQYF.

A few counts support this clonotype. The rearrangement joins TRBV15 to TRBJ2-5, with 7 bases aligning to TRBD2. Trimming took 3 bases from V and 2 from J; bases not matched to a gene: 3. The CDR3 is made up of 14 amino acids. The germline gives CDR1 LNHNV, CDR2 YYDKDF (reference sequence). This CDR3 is CATSSAGGQETQYF. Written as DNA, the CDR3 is TGTGCCACCAGCAGCGCCGGGGGGCAAGAGACCCAGTACTTC.

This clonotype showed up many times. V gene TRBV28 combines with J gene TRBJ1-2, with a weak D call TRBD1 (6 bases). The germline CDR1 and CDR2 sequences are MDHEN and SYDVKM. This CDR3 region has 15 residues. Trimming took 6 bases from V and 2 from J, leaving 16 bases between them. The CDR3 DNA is TGTGCCAGCAGCTCGGGGGCGGACTCAAACTATGGCTACACCTTC. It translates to CASSSGADSNYGYTF.

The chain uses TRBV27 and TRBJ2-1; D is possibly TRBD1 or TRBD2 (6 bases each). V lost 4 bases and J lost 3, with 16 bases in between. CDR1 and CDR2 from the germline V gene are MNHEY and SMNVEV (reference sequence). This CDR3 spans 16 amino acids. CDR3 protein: CASSWGARTFYNEQFF. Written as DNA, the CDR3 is TGTGCCAGCAGTTGGGGGGCGCGCACCTTCTACAATGAGCAGTTCTTC.

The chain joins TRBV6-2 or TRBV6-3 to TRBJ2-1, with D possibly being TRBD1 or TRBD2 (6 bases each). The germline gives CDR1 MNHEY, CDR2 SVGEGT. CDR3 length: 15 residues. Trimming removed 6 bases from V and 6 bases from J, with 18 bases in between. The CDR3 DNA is TGTGCCAGCAGAACGTCGGGGGCGCGGGTCAATGAGCAGTTCTTC. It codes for CASRTSGARVNEQFF.

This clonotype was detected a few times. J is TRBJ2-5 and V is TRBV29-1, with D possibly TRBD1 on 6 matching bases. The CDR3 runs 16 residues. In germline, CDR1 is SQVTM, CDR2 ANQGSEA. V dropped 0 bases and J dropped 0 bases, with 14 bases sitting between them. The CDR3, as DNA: TGCAGCGTTGAAGATCCGTGGGGGCCCCACCAAGAGACCCAGTACTTC. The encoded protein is CSVEDPWGPHQETQYF.

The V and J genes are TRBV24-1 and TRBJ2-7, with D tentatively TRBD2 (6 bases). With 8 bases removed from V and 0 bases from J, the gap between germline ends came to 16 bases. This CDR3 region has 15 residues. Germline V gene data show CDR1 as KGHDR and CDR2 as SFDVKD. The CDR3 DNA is TGTGCCACCACTCCCGGCGGGGTCCGCTCCTACGAGCAGTACTTC. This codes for CATTPGGVRSYEQYF.

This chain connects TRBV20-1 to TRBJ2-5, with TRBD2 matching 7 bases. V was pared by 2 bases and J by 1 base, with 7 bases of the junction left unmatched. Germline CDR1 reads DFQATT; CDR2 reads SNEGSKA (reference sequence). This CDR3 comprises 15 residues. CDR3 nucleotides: TGCAGTGCTAGACCCCCCCCGGGGGGCCAAGAGACCCAGTACTTC. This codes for CSARPPPGGQETQYF.

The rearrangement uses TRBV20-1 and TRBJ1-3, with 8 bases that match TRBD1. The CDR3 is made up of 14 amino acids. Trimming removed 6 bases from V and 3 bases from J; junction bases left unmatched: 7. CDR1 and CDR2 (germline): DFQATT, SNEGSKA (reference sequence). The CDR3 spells CSAQGAGLGNTIYF. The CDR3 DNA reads TGCAGTGCCCAGGGGGCCGGGCTTGGAAACACCATATATTTT.

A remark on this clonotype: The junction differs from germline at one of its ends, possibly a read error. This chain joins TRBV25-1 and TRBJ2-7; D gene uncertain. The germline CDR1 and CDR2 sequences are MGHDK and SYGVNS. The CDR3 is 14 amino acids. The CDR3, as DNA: TGTGCCAGCAGTGAAACAGAGAGCTCCTACAAGCAGTACTTC. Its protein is CASSETESSYKQYF.

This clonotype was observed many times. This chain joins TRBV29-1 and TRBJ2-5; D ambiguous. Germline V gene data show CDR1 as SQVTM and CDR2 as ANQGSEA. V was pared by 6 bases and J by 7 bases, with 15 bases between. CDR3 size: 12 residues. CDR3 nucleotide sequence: TGCAGCGTCTCCGACACGGCCGGGACCCAGTACTTC. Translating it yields CSVSDTAGTQYF.

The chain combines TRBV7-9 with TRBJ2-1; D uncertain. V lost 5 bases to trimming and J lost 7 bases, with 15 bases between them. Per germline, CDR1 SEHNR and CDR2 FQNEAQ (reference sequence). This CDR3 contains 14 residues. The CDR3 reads CASSPEAPINEQFF. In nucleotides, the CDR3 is TGTGCCAGCAGCCCCGAGGCTCCTATTAATGAGCAGTTCTTC.

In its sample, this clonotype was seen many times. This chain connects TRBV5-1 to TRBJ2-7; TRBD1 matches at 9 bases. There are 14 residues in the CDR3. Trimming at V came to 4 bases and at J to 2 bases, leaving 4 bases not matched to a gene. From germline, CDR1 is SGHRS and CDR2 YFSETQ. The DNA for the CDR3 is TGCGCCAGCAGCCCGGGACAGGGAGCCTACGAGCAGTACTTC. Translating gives CASSPGQGAYEQYF.